Following are 6 T cell receptor beta chains from one sample sequenced in a study of ipilimumab plus nivolumab after autologous stem cell transplantation. Profiled with immunoSEQ multiplex PCR; TCRdb holds only in-frame clones, not every one. In the table there are fewer than 20,000 clones, 80% to 90% of which are singletons. This sample comprised PBMCs, obtained in a trial of ipilimumab plus nivolumab as post-transplant consolidation. These receptors originate from a male donor with diffuse large B-cell lymphoma.

The chain links TRBV12-5 to TRBJ1-5; weak D call: TRBD1 (6 bases). The CDR3 is 16 amino acids. In germline, CDR1 is LGHNT, CDR2 FRNRAP. With 1 base removed from V and 9 bases from J, the gap between germline ends came to 19 bases. The CDR3 nucleotides read TGTGCTAGTGGTTTGGGACAGGTTTCAGGAAGGACGCCCCAGCATTTT. It encodes CASGLGQVSGRTPQHF.

CDR3 amino acids: CASSQGGFSGNTIYF. The CDR3 DNA reads as TGTGCCAGCAGCCAAGGAGGGTTCTCTGGAAACACCATATATTTT. The chain has TRBV14 and TRBJ1-3, with unresolved D. Per the germline V gene, CDR1 is SGHDN and CDR2 is FVKESK. The CDR3 consists of 15 residues. The V end was cut by 1 base, the J end by 0 bases, with 7 bases between.

The rearrangement uses TRBV6-5 and TRBJ2-2; 7 bases align to TRBD2. V lost 11 bases, J lost 1 base, and 4 bases stayed unmatched. Germline V gene lookup returns CDR1 MNHEY and CDR2 SVGAGI. There are 13 residues in the CDR3. DNA for the CDR3: TGTGCCGGGGGGACTATGAACACCGGGGAGCTGTTTTTT. It translates to CAGGTMNTGELFF.

In its sample, this clone was seen once. This chain connects TRBV7-2 to TRBJ2-1, with TRBD2 identical over 7 bases. Germline lookup yields CDR1 SGHTA and CDR2 FQGNSA. The V gene end was trimmed by 5 bases and the J gene end by 4 bases; junction bases not matched to a gene: 11. CDR3 size: 16 residues. For the CDR3, the DNA is TGTGCCAGCAGCCGCCTAGGTGCGGGGGATTACAATGAGCAGTTCTTC. Translating it yields CASSRLGAGDYNEQFF.

This clone appeared once. The gene calls are TRBV27 and TRBJ2-3, with D unclear. The CDR3 is made up of 14 amino acids. The V gene lost 6 bases and the J gene lost 4 bases, with 14 bases spanning the gap. The germline gives CDR1 MNHEY, CDR2 SMNVEV (reference sequence). The CDR3: CASSLLSGSDTQYF. CDR3 DNA: TGTGCCAGCAGCCTTTTATCTGGTTCAGATACGCAGTATTTT.

This sequence joins TRBV5-1 and TRBJ2-2, with TRBD1 matching over 9 bases. CDR1 is SGHRS, CDR2 YFSETQ, per germline. With V trimmed by 4 bases and J by 4 bases, 5 bases remained unmatched. This CDR3 region has 15 residues. The CDR3 DNA is TGCGCCAGCAGCGTGGGACAGGGTGTCACCGGGGAGCTGTTTTTT. Protein: CASSVGQGVTGELFF.